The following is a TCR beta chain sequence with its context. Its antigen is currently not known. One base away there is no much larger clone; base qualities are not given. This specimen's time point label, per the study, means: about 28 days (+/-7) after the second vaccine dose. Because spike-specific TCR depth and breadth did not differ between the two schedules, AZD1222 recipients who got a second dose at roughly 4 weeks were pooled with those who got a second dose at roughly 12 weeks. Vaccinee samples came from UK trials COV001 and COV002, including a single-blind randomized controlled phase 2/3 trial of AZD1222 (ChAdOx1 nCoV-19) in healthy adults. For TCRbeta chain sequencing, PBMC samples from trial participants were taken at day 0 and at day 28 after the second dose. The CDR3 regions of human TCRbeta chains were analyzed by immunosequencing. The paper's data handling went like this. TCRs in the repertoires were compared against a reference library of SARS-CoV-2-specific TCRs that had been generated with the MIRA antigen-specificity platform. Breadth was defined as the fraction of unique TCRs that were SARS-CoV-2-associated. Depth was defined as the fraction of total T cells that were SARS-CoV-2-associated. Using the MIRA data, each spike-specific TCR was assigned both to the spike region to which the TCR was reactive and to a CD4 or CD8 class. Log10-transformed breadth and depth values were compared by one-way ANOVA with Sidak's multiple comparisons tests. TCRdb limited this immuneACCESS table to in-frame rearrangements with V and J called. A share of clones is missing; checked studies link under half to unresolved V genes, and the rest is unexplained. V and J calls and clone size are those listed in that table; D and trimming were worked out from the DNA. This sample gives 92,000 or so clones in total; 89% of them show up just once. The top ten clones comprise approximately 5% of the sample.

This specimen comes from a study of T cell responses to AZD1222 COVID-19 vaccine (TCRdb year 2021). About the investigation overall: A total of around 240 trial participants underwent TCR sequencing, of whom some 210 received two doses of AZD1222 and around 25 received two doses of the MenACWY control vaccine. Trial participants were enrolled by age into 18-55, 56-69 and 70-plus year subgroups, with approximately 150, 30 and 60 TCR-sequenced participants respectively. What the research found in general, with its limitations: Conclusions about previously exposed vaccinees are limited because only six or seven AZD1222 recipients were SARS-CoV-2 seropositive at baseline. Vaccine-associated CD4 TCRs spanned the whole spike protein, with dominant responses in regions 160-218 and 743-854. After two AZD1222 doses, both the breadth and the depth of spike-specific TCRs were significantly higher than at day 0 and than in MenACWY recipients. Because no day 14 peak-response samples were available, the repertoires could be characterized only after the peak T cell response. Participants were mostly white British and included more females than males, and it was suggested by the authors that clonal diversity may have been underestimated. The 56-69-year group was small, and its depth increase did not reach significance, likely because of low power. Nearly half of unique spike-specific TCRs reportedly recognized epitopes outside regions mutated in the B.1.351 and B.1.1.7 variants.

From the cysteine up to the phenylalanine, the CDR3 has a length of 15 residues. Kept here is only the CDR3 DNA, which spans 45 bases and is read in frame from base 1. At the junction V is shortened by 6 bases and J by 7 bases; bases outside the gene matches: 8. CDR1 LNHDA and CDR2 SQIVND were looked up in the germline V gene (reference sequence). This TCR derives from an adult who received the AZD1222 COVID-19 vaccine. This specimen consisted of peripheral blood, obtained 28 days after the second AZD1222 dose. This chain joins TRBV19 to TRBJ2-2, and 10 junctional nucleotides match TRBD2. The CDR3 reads CASSLSGGADGELFF. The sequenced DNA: TGTGCCAGTAGCCTCAGCGGGGGGGCCGACGGGGAGCTGTTTTTT.